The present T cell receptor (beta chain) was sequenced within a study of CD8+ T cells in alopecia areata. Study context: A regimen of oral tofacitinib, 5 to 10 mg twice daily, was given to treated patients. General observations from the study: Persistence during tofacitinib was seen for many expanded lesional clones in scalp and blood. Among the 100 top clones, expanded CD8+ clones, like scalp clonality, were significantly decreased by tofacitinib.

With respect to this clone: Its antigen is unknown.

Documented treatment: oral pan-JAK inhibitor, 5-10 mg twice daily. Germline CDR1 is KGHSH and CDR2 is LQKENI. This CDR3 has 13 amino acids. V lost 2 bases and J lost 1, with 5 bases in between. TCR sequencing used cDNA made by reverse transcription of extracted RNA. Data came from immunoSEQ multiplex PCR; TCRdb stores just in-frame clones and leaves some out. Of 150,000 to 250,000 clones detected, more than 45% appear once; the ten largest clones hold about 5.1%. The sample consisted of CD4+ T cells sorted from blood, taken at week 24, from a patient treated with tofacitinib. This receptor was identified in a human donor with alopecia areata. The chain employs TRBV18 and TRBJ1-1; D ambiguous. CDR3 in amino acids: CASSPTQNTEAFF. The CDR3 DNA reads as TGTGCCAGCTCACCAACACAGAACACTGAAGCTTTCTTT.